These 14 T cell receptor beta chains share one sample of origin, sequenced in a study of blood T cell repertoires in COVID-19. Repertoires were generated with immunoSEQ multiplex PCR, while TCRdb's copy carries only in-frame clones and drops some. This table holds under 65,000 clones, 84% found once. Sequencing was performed on peripheral blood. The receptor set was obtained from a woman aged 55-70 years with acute or convalescent COVID-19.

This clone was detected only once. The chain is built from TRBV11-2 and TRBJ2-3, with D tentatively TRBD2 (7 bases). This CDR3 is 15 amino acids long. V was pared by 0 bases and J by 4 bases, with 11 bases between. The germline gives CDR1 SGHAT, CDR2 FQNNGV. The CDR3 DNA reads as TGTGCCAGCAGCTTAGATACGGGGGGCCCAGATACGCAGTATTTT. Translating gives CASSLDTGGPDTQYF. Filled out from reference TRBV11-2 and TRBJ2-3, the complete variable domain reads EAGVAQSPRYKIIEKRQSVAFWCNPISGHATLYWYQQILGQGPKLLIQFQNNGVVDDSQLPKDRFSAERLKGVDSTLKIQPAKLEDSAVYLCASSLDTGGPDTQYFGPGTRLTVL.

This rearrangement joins TRBV21-1 to TRBJ2-2; TRBD2, the table's D call, lacks a check against the DNA. TRBV21-1 corresponds to a pseudogene. The CDR3 length is 16 residues. The CDR3 is CASILAGTSNTGELFF. Here the CDR3 DNA reads TGTGCCAGCATCCTAGCGGGGACTTCGAACACCGGGGAGCTGTTTTTT.

The V call is TRBV15, the J call TRBJ1-4; D gene uncertain. There are 14 residues in the CDR3. V lost 1 base to trimming and J lost 7 bases, with 10 bases between them. Looked up from germline, CDR1 is LNHNV and CDR2 is YYDKDF (reference sequence). CDR3 bases: TGTGCCACCAGCAGAGCCAGTCGTGGTGAAAAACTGTTTTTT. It codes for CATSRASRGEKLFF. The full variable domain, its missing parts supplied by reference TRBV15 and TRBJ1-4, is DAMVIQNPRYQVTQFGKPVTLSCSQTLNHNVMYWYQQKSSQAPKLLFHYYDKDFNNEADTPDNFQSRRPNTSFCFLDIRSPGLGDTAMYLCATSRASRGEKLFFGSGTQLSVL.

V is TRBV5-4 and J is TRBJ1-4; 11 bases match TRBD1. The length of the CDR3 is 15 residues. The germline CDR1 and CDR2 sequences are SGHNT and YYREEE (reference sequence). V lost 1 base, J lost 8 bases, and 4 bases stayed unmatched. CDR3 protein: CASSLRGTGGEKLFF. The CDR3 DNA is TGTGCCAGCAGCTTGAGGGGGACAGGGGGAGAAAAACTGTTTTTT.

The rearrangement uses TRBV18 and TRBJ2-1; 8 positions agree with TRBD2. CDR3 length equals 15 residues. Germline V gene lookup returns CDR1 KGHSH and CDR2 LQKENI. The V and J ends lost 6 bases and 7 bases, in that order; junction bases with no gene match: 11. The CDR3 spells CASSLTGTSSNEQFF. The CDR3 coding sequence is TGTGCCAGCTCCCTGACCGGGACTAGTAGTAATGAGCAGTTCTTC.

The chain has TRBV5-1 and TRBJ2-6; possibly TRBD2 for D (5 bases). Per germline, CDR1 SGHRS and CDR2 YFSETQ. The CDR3 is made up of 16 amino acids. The V end lost 4 bases, the J end lost 4 bases, and 15 bases lay between the germline ends. The CDR3 protein is CASSPNRGSGANVLTF. CDR3 DNA sequence: TGCGCCAGCAGCCCGAACCGGGGTTCAGGGGCCAACGTCCTGACTTTC. Full variable domain (rest looked up from reference TRBV5-1 and TRBJ2-6): KAGVTQTPRYLIKTRGQQVTLSCSPISGHRSVSWYQQTPGQGLQFLFEYFSETQRNKGNFPGRFSGRQFSNSRSEMNVSTLELGDSALYLCASSPNRGSGANVLTFGAGSRLTVL.

This clone was found a few times. This rearrangement joins TRBV14 to TRBJ2-5; D unresolved. V lost 1 base to trimming and J lost 4 bases, with 7 bases between them. Germline V gives CDR1 SGHDN, CDR2 FVKESK. The CDR3 contains 13 residues. CDR3 nucleotide sequence: TGTGCCAGCAGCCAAGGAGTTGGAGAGACCCAGTACTTC. It codes for CASSQGVGETQYF.

This clone was counted many times. The chain carries TRBV2 and TRBJ1-6; the D gene is possibly TRBD1 (5 bases). The CDR3 is made up of 15 amino acids. The V gene lost 5 bases and the J gene lost 7 bases, with 15 bases spanning the gap. The germline gives CDR1 SNHLY, CDR2 FYNNEI. CDR3 region: CASSSRGGDNSPLHF. CDR3 DNA sequence: TGTGCCAGCAGTAGCCGGGGGGGAGACAATTCACCCCTCCACTTT. Variable domain in full (rest from reference TRBV2 and TRBJ1-6): EPEVTQTPSHQVTQMGQEVILRCVPISNHLYFYWYRQILGQKVEFLVSFYNNEISEKSEIFDDQFSVERPDGSNFTLKIRSTKLEDSAMYFCASSSRGGDNSPLHFGNGTRLTVT.

The genes are TRBV6-5 and TRBJ1-1; 11 bases map to TRBD1. CDR1 and CDR2 (germline): MNHEY, SVGAGI. V was pared by 2 bases and J by 5 bases, with 4 bases of the junction left unmatched. The CDR3 length is 15 residues. The CDR3 protein is CASSYARDRGTEAFF. The CDR3 nucleotides read TGTGCCAGCAGTTACGCCCGGGACAGGGGGACTGAAGCTTTCTTT.

The gene calls are TRBV2 and TRBJ1-2; D gene ambiguous. Germline V gene sequence: CDR1 SNHLY, CDR2 FYNNEI. V lost 3 bases to trimming and J lost 3 bases, with 14 bases between them. This CDR3 region has 15 residues. CDR3 amino acids: CASSDRVAGDYGYTF. Here the CDR3 DNA reads TGTGCCAGCAGTGATCGGGTGGCGGGTGACTATGGCTACACCTTC.

V usage is TRBV19 and J usage is TRBJ2-2; 8 positions match TRBD1. Germline V gene lookup returns CDR1 LNHDA and CDR2 SQIVND (reference sequence). The J segment lost 6 bases and the V segment lost 4 bases, leaving 7 bases of the junction unmatched. This CDR3 has 15 residues. CDR3 DNA: TGTGCCAGTAGTAAGGGACAGGTCCCCGCCGGGGAGCTGTTTTTT. Translating gives CASSKGQVPAGELFF. Together with reference TRBV19 and TRBJ2-2, the CDR3 gives the full variable domain: DGGITQSPKYLFRKEGQNVTLSCEQNLNHDAMYWYRQDPGQGLRLIYYSQIVNDFQKGDIAEGYSVSREKKESFPLTVTSAQKNPTAFYLCASSKGQVPAGELFFGEGSRLTVL.

This clone was observed a few times. The chain couples TRBV6-5 to TRBJ2-1; 7 nucleotides match TRBD2. After removal of 0 bases from V and 13 bases from J, the junction contained 6 bases not matched to a gene. The germline gives CDR1 MNHEY, CDR2 SVGAGI. This CDR3 has 13 residues. This CDR3 is CASSYSASGPQFF. CDR3 coding DNA: TGTGCCAGCAGTTACTCGGCTAGCGGACCCCAGTTCTTC.

V is TRBV19 and J is TRBJ2-3, with 8 positions matching TRBD2. This CDR3 is 16 amino acids long. J lost 5 bases, V lost 2 bases, and 9 bases had no gene match. Germline CDR1 LNHDA, CDR2 SQIVND (reference sequence). Written as DNA, the CDR3 is TGTGCCAGTAGTATAAGGTCCGGGGGGGCTGGAGATACGCAGTATTTT. Amino acid sequence: CASSIRSGGAGDTQYF. The full variable domain, completed using reference TRBV19 and TRBJ2-3, is DGGITQSPKYLFRKEGQNVTLSCEQNLNHDAMYWYRQDPGQGLRLIYYSQIVNDFQKGDIAEGYSVSREKKESFPLTVTSAQKNPTAFYLCASSIRSGGAGDTQYFGPGTRLTVL.

This clone has only one observation. The chain employs TRBV2 and TRBJ1-6; D is unresolved. Germline V CDR1 and CDR2: SNHLY, FYNNEI. The V end was cut by 3 bases, the J end by 4 bases, with 13 bases between. This CDR3 has 16 amino acids. This CDR3 reads CASSDSSVGYNSPLHF. CDR3 coding DNA: TGTGCCAGCAGTGATTCTAGCGTGGGGTATAATTCACCCCTCCACTTT.